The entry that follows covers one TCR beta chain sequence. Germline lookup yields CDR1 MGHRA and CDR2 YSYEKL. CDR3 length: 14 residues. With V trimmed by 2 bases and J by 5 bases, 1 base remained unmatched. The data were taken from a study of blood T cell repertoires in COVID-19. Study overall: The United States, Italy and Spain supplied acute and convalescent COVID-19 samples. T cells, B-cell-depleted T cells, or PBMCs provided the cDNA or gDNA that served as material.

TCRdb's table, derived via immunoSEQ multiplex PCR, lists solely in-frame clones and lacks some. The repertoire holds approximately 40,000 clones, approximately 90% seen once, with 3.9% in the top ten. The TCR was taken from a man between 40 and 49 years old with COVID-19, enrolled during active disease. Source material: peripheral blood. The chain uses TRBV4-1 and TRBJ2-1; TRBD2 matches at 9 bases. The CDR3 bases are TGCGCCAGCAGCCAACAGCGGGGGGACAATGAGCAGTTCTTC. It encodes CASSQQRGDNEQFF.